These 14 T cell receptor beta chains share one sample of origin, sequenced in a study of cytotoxic CD8 clonotypes in ibrutinib-treated CLL. Clones were sequenced by immunoSEQ multiplex PCR, and TCRdb holds only the in-frame ones, with some missing. The sample has about 300,000 clones, 67% seen once. Sequencing was performed on PBMCs, taken after 36 months of ibrutinib treatment. All receptors derive from a human donor with chronic lymphocytic leukemia.

CDR3 nucleotide sequence: TGTGCCAGCAGCTGGGGACAATTCACAGATACGCAGTATTTT. This sequence encodes CASSWGQFTDTQYF. V and J are TRBV5-6 and TRBJ2-3; a possible D gene is TRBD1 (6 bases). Germline-derived CDR1 and CDR2 are SGHDT and YYEEEE. The CDR3 loop spans 14 amino acids. V was clipped by 3 bases and J by 2 bases, with 10 bases between them.

The chain employs TRBV25-1 and TRBJ1-2, with 9 bases lining up with TRBD1. CDR1 is MGHDK and CDR2 is SYGVNS in the germline V gene. V trimming: 1 base; J trimming: 3 bases; junction bases outside the gene matches: 6. This CDR3 has 16 amino acids. CDR3 nucleotide sequence: TGTGCCAGCAGTGAATTTGGGGACAGGGCCTACTATGGCTACACCTTC. It yields the protein CASSEFGDRAYYGYTF.

This clone was found once. The chain links TRBV9 to TRBJ2-1, with 7 bases that match TRBD2. V shed 0 bases, J shed 8 bases, and the junction held 11 bases outside the gene matches. Germline lookup yields CDR1 SGDLS and CDR2 YYNGEE. The CDR3 sequence is 16 residues long. CDR3 sequence reads: CASSVGETSELDEQFF. For the CDR3, the DNA is TGTGCCAGCAGCGTAGGCGAAACTAGCGAGCTAGATGAGCAGTTCTTC.

This chain connects TRBV6-1 to TRBJ2-7; TRBD1 might be the D (5 bases). Germline V lookup: CDR1 MNHNS, CDR2 SASEGT. The V and J ends lost 3 bases and 3 bases respectively, with 9 bases between them. The CDR3 is 13 amino acids. The CDR3 sequence: CASSDRVSYEQYF. The DNA for the CDR3 is TGTGCCAGCAGTGACAGGGTCAGCTACGAGCAGTACTTC.

The CDR3 here is CASSSGRQYGYTF. Here the CDR3 DNA reads TGTGCCAGCAGCTCGGGACGACAGTATGGCTACACCTTC. This chain joins TRBV7-6 and TRBJ1-2, with D tentatively TRBD1 (5 bases). The CDR3 covers 13 residues. Germline values: CDR1 SGHVS, CDR2 FNYEAQ. V was clipped by 4 bases and J by 5 bases, with 11 bases between them.

The chain links TRBV25-1 to TRBJ2-5; the match to TRBD2 covers 13 bases. Losses at the gene ends were 2 bases for V and 1 base for J; bases not matched to a gene: 1. The CDR3 is 16 residues long. Germline V CDR1 and CDR2: MGHDK, SYGVNS. The CDR3 reads CASSEGLAGAQETQYF. DNA of the CDR3: TGTGCCAGCAGTGAAGGACTAGCGGGGGCCCAAGAGACCCAGTACTTC.

This chain joins TRBV2 and TRBJ2-5; D is unresolved. Germline V gene data show CDR1 as SNHLY and CDR2 as FYNNEI. There are 14 residues in the CDR3. Trimming stripped 6 bases from V and 0 bases from J, with 11 bases between. CDR3 DNA sequence: TGTGCCAGCAGGGCCAAGGAGAACCAAGAGACCCAGTACTTC. Protein sequence: CASRAKENQETQYF.

The chain combines TRBV5-6 with TRBJ2-3; D unresolved. CDR1 and CDR2 from the germline V gene are SGHDT and YYEEEE. The CDR3 totals 15 residues. Trimming stripped 2 bases from V and 5 bases from J, with 15 bases between. CDR3 DNA sequence: TGTGCCAGCAGCTTACTTGCCACCTCTGGAGATACGCAGTATTTT. Protein product: CASSLLATSGDTQYF.

On this clone itself: One junction end disagrees with the germline gene, perhaps due to a read error. This chain links TRBV6-6 with TRBJ2-7; D gene uncertain. Germline CDR1 reads MNHNY; CDR2 reads SVGAGI (reference sequence). CDR3 size: 9 residues. The CDR3, as DNA: TGTGCCAGCAGTTTCCCGGTTACCTTC. Its translation is CASSFPVTF.

The chain couples TRBV2 to TRBJ1-6; TRBD1 might be the D (5 bases). This CDR3 is 13 amino acids long. CDR1 is SNHLY, CDR2 FYNNEI, per germline. V was shortened by 4 bases and J by 9 bases, with 10 bases between the two germline ends. CDR3 in amino acids: CASSAGGGSPLHF. In DNA, the CDR3 is TGTGCCAGCAGTGCCGGGGGAGGTTCACCCCTCCACTTT.

The CDR3 here is CASSEGLGRTYEQYF. The DNA of the CDR3 is TGTGCCAGCAGTGAAGGTCTAGGCAGAACCTACGAGCAGTACTTC. The rearrangement joins TRBV6-1 to TRBJ2-7; D unclear. This CDR3 comprises 15 residues. Trimming took off 1 base at V and 2 bases at J, with 12 bases between the two ends. Germline lookup yields CDR1 MNHNS and CDR2 SASEGT.

Worth noting for this clone: The same CDR3 also results from other DNA sequences found in this sample. The genes are TRBV19 and TRBJ2-7; D may correspond to TRBD1 or TRBD2 (6 bases each). Germline V CDR1 and CDR2: LNHDA, SQIVND (reference sequence). The CDR3 has 14 residues. V was shortened by 1 base and J by 4 bases, with 11 bases between the two germline ends. CDR3 protein: CASSIGGGGYEQYF. The CDR3 bases are TGTGCCAGTAGTATAGGAGGAGGGGGGTACGAGCAGTACTTC.

The genes are TRBV4-3 and TRBJ2-7; 7 bases are shared with TRBD1. CDR1 and CDR2 from the germline V gene are LGHNA and YSLEER. The CDR3 runs to 16 residues. V gave up 0 bases and J gave up 3 bases; unmatched junction bases: 8. For the CDR3, the DNA is TGCGCCAGCAGCCAAGACGGGCCAGGGGGTAGCTACGAGCAGTACTTC. Encoded protein: CASSQDGPGGSYEQYF.

The V call is TRBV5-6, the J call TRBJ2-3; 7 nucleotides align to TRBD1. The V segment lost 5 bases and the J segment 12 bases; nucleotides outside the gene matches: 9. There are 12 residues in the CDR3. CDR1 SGHDT and CDR2 YYEEEE come from the germline V gene. Written as DNA, the CDR3 is TGTGCCAGCAGTCCCCCGACAGGGCCCCAGTATTTT. It codes for CASSPPTGPQYF.